This TCR beta chain was captured in a study of cytomegalovirus exposure and HLA in healthy donors. With 60 Vbeta and 13 Jbeta primers, the PCR was carried out. The protocol was immunoSEQ multiplex PCR, while the TCRdb copy is restricted to in-frame clones and leaves out a portion. Its clone listing holds 150,000 or so clones. Deletions cut 0 bases from V and 6 bases from J, with 9 bases between. CDR3 length equals 14 residues. CDR1 is SGHDT and CDR2 is YYEEEE in the germline V gene. The chain is built from TRBV5-6 and TRBJ1-4; D not resolved. This receptor was identified in a woman between 50 and 59 years old in good health and CMV-seronegative. Sequenced material: PBMCs. The DNA of the CDR3 is TGTGCCAGCAGCTTGGGGCGGAGAGATGAAAAACTGTTTTTT. Protein: CASSLGRRDEKLFF. Based on the CDR3 plus reference TRBV5-6 and TRBJ1-4, the full variable domain is DAGVTQSPTHLIKTRGQQVTLRCSPKSGHDTVSWYQQALGQGPQFIFQYYEEEERQRGNFPDRFSGHQFPNYSSELNVNALLLGDSALYLCASSLGRRDEKLFFGSGTQLSVL.